This record covers a single T cell receptor (beta chain). The antigen is undetermined. This entry belongs to a study of cytomegalovirus exposure and HLA in healthy donors. Unmatched junction bases numbered 8, after V lost 3 bases and J lost 0 bases. Per the germline V gene, CDR1 is LNHDA and CDR2 is SQIVND (reference sequence). This CDR3 has 19 residues. Study-level results: A prior analysis recorded that most TCR beta V segments were productive about 87% or about 30% of the time. A later analysis linked around 17,000 TCR beta sequences to HLA alleles at 0.05 false discovery rate. There were about 160 TCR beta chains listed as cytomegalovirus-associated. There were a few CMV-associated chains whose specificity for CMV antigens was confirmed in vitro.

PCR employed 60 Vbeta and 13 Jbeta primers. This table comes from immunoSEQ multiplex PCR, and its TCRdb copy is limited to in-frame clones, with some not included. The sample records some 150,000 clones, less than 80% being singletons. The sample consisted of PBMCs. This receptor was identified in a female donor in good health and CMV-seropositive. V gene TRBV19 combines with J gene TRBJ2-1; 13 nucleotides match TRBD2. This CDR3 reads CASSIKRRLAGGSYNEQFF. DNA for the CDR3: TGTGCCAGTAGTATTAAGAGAAGACTAGCGGGAGGCTCCTACAATGAGCAGTTCTTC. Full variable domain (outside the CDR3, taken from reference TRBV19 and TRBJ2-1): DGGITQSPKYLFRKEGQNVTLSCEQNLNHDAMYWYRQDPGQGLRLIYYSQIVNDFQKGDIAEGYSVSREKKESFPLTVTSAQKNPTAFYLCASSIKRRLAGGSYNEQFFGPGTRLTVL.